This T cell receptor beta chain was obtained from a study of CD8+ T cells in alopecia areata. Study overall: Severity was scored as percentage of affected scalp area in treated patients.

Extraction and reverse transcription of RNA yielded cDNA as the sequencing template. Only in-frame clones appear in the TCRdb table, and some are missing; sequencing was by immunoSEQ multiplex PCR. Of 100,000 to 150,000 clones listed, about 59% were seen once; the top ten hold 5% to 7%. Treatment denoted: oral pan-JAK inhibitor, 5-10 mg twice daily. Samples from alopecia areata patients were lesional scalp punch biopsies and peripheral blood. This receptor was identified in a human donor with alopecia areata. This specimen consisted of CD4+ T cells sorted from blood, obtained at week 4, from a patient treated with tofacitinib.

The CDR3 sequence: CASSLLTADTQYF. In nucleotides, the CDR3 is TGTGCCAGCAGCTTGCTTACAGCAGATACGCAGTATTTT. The chain combines TRBV7-7 with TRBJ2-3; D not certain. The CDR3 has 13 amino acids. Germline CDR1 reads SSHAT; CDR2 reads FNYEAQ (reference sequence). Between the trimmed V and J ends, which lost 3 bases and 4 bases, there was a span of 8 bases.